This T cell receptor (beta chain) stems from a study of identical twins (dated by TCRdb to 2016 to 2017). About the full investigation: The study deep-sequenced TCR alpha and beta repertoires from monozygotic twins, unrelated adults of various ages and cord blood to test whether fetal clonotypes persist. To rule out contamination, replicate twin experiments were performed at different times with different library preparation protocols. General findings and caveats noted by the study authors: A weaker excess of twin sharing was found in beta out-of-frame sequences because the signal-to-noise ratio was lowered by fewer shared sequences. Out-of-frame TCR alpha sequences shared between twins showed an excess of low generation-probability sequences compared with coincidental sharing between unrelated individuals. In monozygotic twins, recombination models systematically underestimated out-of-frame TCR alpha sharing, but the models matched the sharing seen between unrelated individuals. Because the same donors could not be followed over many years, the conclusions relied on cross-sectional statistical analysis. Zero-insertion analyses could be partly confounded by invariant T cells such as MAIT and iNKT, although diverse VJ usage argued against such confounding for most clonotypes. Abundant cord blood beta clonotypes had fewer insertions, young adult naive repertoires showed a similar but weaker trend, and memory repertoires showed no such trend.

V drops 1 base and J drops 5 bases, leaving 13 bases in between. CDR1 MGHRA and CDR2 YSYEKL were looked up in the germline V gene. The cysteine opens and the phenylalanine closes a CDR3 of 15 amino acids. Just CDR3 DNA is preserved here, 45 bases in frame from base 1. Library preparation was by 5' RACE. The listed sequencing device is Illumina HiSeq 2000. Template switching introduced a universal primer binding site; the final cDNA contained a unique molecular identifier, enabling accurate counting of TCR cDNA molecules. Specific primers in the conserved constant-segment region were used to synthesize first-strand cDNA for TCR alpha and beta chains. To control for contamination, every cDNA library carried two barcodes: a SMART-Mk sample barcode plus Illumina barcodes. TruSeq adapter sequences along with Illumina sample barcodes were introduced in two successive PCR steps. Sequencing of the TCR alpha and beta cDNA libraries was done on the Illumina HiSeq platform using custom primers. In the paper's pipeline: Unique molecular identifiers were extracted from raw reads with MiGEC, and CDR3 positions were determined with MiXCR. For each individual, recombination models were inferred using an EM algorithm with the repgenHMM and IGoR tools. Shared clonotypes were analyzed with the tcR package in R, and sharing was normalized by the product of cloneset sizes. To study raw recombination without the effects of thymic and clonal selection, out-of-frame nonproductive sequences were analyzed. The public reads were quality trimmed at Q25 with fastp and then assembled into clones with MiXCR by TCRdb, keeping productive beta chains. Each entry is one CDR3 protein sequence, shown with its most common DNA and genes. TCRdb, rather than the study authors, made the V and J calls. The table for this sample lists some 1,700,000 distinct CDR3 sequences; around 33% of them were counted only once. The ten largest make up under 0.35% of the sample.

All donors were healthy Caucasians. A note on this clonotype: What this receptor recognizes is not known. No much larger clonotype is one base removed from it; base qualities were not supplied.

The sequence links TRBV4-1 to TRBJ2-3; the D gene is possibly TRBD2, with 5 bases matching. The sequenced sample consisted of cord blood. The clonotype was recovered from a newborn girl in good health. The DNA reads TGCGCCAGCAGCCAAGTTGGAATTGCGGGAGATACGCAGTATTTT. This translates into CASSQVGIAGDTQYF.